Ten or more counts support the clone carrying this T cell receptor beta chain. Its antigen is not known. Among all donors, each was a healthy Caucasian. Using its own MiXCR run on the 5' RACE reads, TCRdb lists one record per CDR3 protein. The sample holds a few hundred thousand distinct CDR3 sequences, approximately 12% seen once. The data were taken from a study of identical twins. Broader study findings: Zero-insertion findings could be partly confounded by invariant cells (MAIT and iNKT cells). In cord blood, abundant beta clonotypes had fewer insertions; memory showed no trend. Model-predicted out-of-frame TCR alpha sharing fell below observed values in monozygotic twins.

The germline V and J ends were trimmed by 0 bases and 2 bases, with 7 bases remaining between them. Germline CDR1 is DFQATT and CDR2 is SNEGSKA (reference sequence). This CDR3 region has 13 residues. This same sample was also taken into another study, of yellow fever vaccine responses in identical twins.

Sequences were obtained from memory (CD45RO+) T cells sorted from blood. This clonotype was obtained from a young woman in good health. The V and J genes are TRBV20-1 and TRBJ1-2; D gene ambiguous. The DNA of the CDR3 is TGCAGTGCTAGAGATTTGGCAAACTATGGCTACACCTTC. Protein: CSARDLANYGYTF.